The next 8 T cell receptor beta chains were all read from a single sample in a study of cytomegalovirus exposure and HLA in healthy donors. The PCR used 60 Vbeta and 13 Jbeta primers. Assay used: immunoSEQ multiplex PCR; TCRdb lists only in-frame clones, some missing. In total, the table holds 50,000 to 60,000 clones. Sequenced input: PBMCs. The source of these receptors is a woman between 50 and 59 years old in good health and CMV-seropositive.

The chain is built from TRBV18 and TRBJ2-7; 7 bases line up with TRBD2. The CDR3 is 14 amino acids. CDR1 and CDR2 (germline): KGHSH, LQKENI. V shed 3 bases, J shed 2 bases, and the junction held 4 bases outside the gene matches. The chain's CDR3 is CASSPPGLTYEQYF. CDR3 coding DNA: TGTGCCAGCTCACCTCCGGGACTAACCTACGAGCAGTACTTC.

About this clone itself: A junction boundary mismatches the germline segment, possibly from a read error. The chain combines TRBV30 with TRBJ2-2; TRBD2 is a possible D gene (6 bases). The length of the CDR3 is 15 residues. CDR1 is GTSNPN and CDR2 is SVGIG in the germline V gene (reference sequence). The CDR3 reads CAGSAEGLNTGELFF. The CDR3 region has the DNA TGTGCCGGGAGTGCGGAGGGACTGAACACCGGGGAGCTGTTTTTT.

This chain joins TRBV6-6 and TRBJ1-1; D gene uncertain. CDR1 MNHNY and CDR2 SVGAGI come from the germline V gene (reference sequence). V was clipped by 7 bases and J by 5 bases, with 14 bases between them. This CDR3 region has 13 residues. CDR3 bases: TGTGCCAGCACCACAGCTGGATTTACTGAAGCTTTCTTT. Encoded protein: CASTTAGFTEAFF.

The chain has TRBV5-1 and TRBJ2-7; D may be TRBD1 (5 bases). V was trimmed by 0 bases and J by 3 bases, leaving 13 bases between them. Germline CDR1 is SGHRS and CDR2 is YFSETQ. This CDR3 contains 15 residues. The CDR3 is CASSLAPGLGYEQYF. CDR3 nucleotide sequence: TGCGCCAGCAGCTTGGCGCCAGGGCTTGGCTACGAGCAGTACTTC. Combining the CDR3 with reference TRBV5-1 and TRBJ2-7 gives the whole variable domain KAGVTQTPRYLIKTRGQQVTLSCSPISGHRSVSWYQQTPGQGLQFLFEYFSETQRNKGNFPGRFSGRQFSNSRSEMNVSTLELGDSALYLCASSLAPGLGYEQYFGPGTRLTVT.

The chain is built from TRBV28 and TRBJ1-1, with TRBD1 matching over 8 bases. Germline V lookup: CDR1 MDHEN, CDR2 SYDVKM. This CDR3 is built from 14 residues. With V trimmed by 1 base and J by 5 bases, 3 bases remained unmatched. The CDR3 sequence: CASSLSTGVTEAFF. The CDR3 nucleotides read TGTGCCAGCAGTTTATCGACAGGGGTGACTGAAGCTTTCTTT.

The chain has TRBV28 and TRBJ1-1; 7 bases match TRBD1. Germline values: CDR1 MDHEN, CDR2 SYDVKM. The CDR3 loop spans 14 amino acids. The V and J ends lost 6 bases and 10 bases, in that order; junction bases with no gene match: 14. CDR3 DNA: TGTGCCAGCAGCCAAACGAAGCAGGGGGGCATAGCTTTCTTT. Its translation is CASSQTKQGGIAFF.

This chain uses TRBV10-2 with TRBJ1-1; D is perhaps TRBD1 (6 bases). The CDR3 consists of 13 residues. Trimming shortened V by 5 bases and J by 0 bases, and 7 bases separated the two germline ends. Germline V gene sequence: CDR1 WSHSY, CDR2 SAAADI. DNA for the CDR3: TGCGCCAGCAGTAGGGGGTTGAACACTGAAGCTTTCTTT. This translates into CASSRGLNTEAFF.

The chain employs TRBV7-9 and TRBJ2-3, with TRBD2 as a possible D gene (6 bases). This CDR3 has 15 amino acids. The V gene's germline CDR1 is SEHNR and CDR2 FQNEAQ (reference sequence). V was clipped by 5 bases and J by 4 bases, with 16 bases between them. Here the CDR3 reads CASSPAGTRPDTQYF. In nucleotides, the CDR3 is TGTGCCAGCAGCCCGGCGGGAACAAGGCCAGATACGCAGTATTTT. The variable domain in full, with the rest retrieved from reference TRBV7-9 and TRBJ2-3, is DTGVSQNPRHKITKRGQNVTFRCDPISEHNRLYWYRQTLGQGPEFLTYFQNEAQLEKSRLLSDRFSAERPKGSFSTLEIQRTEQGDSAMYLCASSPAGTRPDTQYFGPGTRLTVL.